A selection of T cell receptor beta chains follows, all from one sample in a study of control samples from healthy donors and cancer patients. Measured with immunoSEQ multiplex PCR; TCRdb has only the in-frame clones, and not every one. The sample shows more than 65,000 clones, over 65% of them seen only once. Sequencing was performed on blood. These receptors were obtained from a man aged 50 or older in good health. Both conserved end residues are part of each CDR3. The D gene is left open where the match is weak. Only part of the rows carry a size: once, few, many, or a class if the clone is expanded.

j_call,v_call,d_call,clone_size,cdr3_aa,cdr3_nt
TRBJ1-1,TRBV13,TRBD1,once,CASSFDRGQVSTEAFF,TGTGCCAGCAGCTTCGACAGGGGGCAAGTAAGCACTGAAGCTTTCTTT
TRBJ1-6,TRBV18,-,-,CASSPPGPRVNSPLHF,TGTGCCAGCTCACCACCGGGTCCAAGGGTGAATTCACCCCTCCACTTT
TRBJ2-1,TRBV14,TRBD2,-,CASSQRLAGGGEQFF,TGTGCCAGCAGCCAAAGGCTAGCGGGAGGAGGTGAGCAGTTCTTC
TRBJ2-1,TRBV7-9,TRBD2,-,CASSRSSGAYNEQFF,TGTGCCAGCAGCCGCTCTAGCGGAGCTTACAATGAGCAGTTCTTC
TRBJ1-6,TRBV10-3,TRBD1,-,CAISRDSDSPLHF,TGTGCCATCAGCCGGGACAGCGATTCACCCCTCCACTTT
TRBJ2-1,TRBV28,-,-,CASKPLRGDTYNEQFF,TGTGCCAGCAAACCCCTGCGAGGGGACACCTACAATGAGCAGTTCTTC
TRBJ2-1,TRBV9,-,-,CASSKAASGLEQFF,TGTGCCAGCAGCAAAGCCGCCTCGGGACTTGAGCAGTTCTTC
TRBJ2-1,TRBV19,-,-,CASSRGGGLDEQFF,TGTGCCTCCTCCCGGGGCGGTGGCCTCGATGAGCAGTTCTTC
TRBJ1-1,TRBV10-2,TRBD1,-,CAIGGGARTEAFF,TGCGCCATTGGAGGGGGCGCGAGGACTGAAGCTTTCTTT
TRBJ1-3,TRBV7-2,-,-,CASSLVAGRFSGNTIYF,TGTGCCAGCAGCTTAGTCGCCGGGCGGTTCTCTGGAAACACCATATATTTT
TRBJ2-2,TRBV2,-,-,CASSDGSWRGDGELFF,TGTGCCAGCAGTGATGGATCGTGGAGAGGGGACGGGGAGCTGTTTTTT
TRBJ2-3,TRBV18,-,few,CASSPMDTQYF,TGTGCCAGCTCACCAATGGATACGCAGTATTTT
TRBJ2-1,TRBV5-1,TRBD2,-,CANSSYGGGRVNEQFF,TGCGCCAACAGCTCCTACGGGGGGGGAAGGGTTAATGAGCAGTTCTTC
TRBJ2-3,TRBV4-1,-,-,CASSQTPTSTDTQYF,TGCGCCAGCAGCCAGACTCCCACTAGCACAGATACGCAGTATTTT
TRBJ1-1,TRBV19,-,-,CASSIWRGEAFF,TGTGCCAGTAGTATATGGAGGGGGGAGGCTTTCTTT
TRBJ1-5,TRBV5-1,-,few,CASSWSGSSNQPQHF,TGCGCCAGCAGCTGGAGTGGGAGCAGCAATCAGCCCCAGCATTTT
TRBJ1-3,TRBV5-6,-,-,CASSETGNSGNTIYF,TGTGCCAGCAGCGAAACAGGGAATTCTGGAAACACCATATATTTT
TRBJ2-1,TRBV7-9,TRBD2,-,CASSRSGRSYNEQFF,TGTGCCAGCAGCCGTAGCGGGAGGTCCTACAATGAGCAGTTCTTC
TRBJ1-1,TRBV5-1,-,once,CASSLQGKNTEAFF,TGCGCCAGCAGCTTACAGGGTAAGAACACTGAAGCTTTCTTT
TRBJ1-2,TRBV7-9,-,-,CASRGGNSRYGYTF,TGTGCCAGCAGGGGGGGCAACTCCAGGTATGGCTACACCTTC
TRBJ2-1,TRBV11-3,TRBD2,-,CASSLDQSGISNNEQFF,TGTGCCAGCAGCTTAGATCAGAGCGGGATCTCTAACAATGAGCAGTTCTTC
TRBJ2-3,TRBV5-1,TRBD2,-,CASSSGLAGGPSDTQYF,TGCGCCAGCAGCTCGGGACTAGCGGGAGGGCCGTCGGATACGCAGTATTTT
TRBJ1-1,TRBV30,-,-,CAWSRLGEAFF,TGTGCCTGGAGTAGGTTGGGAGAAGCTTTCTTT
TRBJ2-2,TRBV7-2,TRBD2,-,CASSPLAGRTGELFF,TGTGCCAGCAGCCCACTAGCGGGGCGGACCGGGGAGCTGTTTTTT
TRBJ1-1,TRBV7-3,-,-,CASSLNRWNTEAFF,TGTGCCAGCAGCTTAAACAGATGGAACACTGAAGCTTTCTTT
TRBJ1-1,TRBV7-2,-,-,CASSLTDRYEAFF,TGTGCCAGCAGCTTAACAGACAGATATGAAGCTTTCTTT
TRBJ2-6,TRBV11-2,TRBD2,-,CASSLAGGGFPSGANVLTF,TGTGCCAGCAGCTTAGCGGGGGGGGGCTTCCCCTCTGGGGCCAACGTCCTGACTTTC
TRBJ2-6,TRBV11-3,-,-,CASSLVFSGANVLTF,TGTGCCAGCAGCTTAGTTTTTTCTGGGGCCAACGTCCTGACTTTC
TRBJ1-2,TRBV28,-,-,CASRRTGPSYGYTF,TGTGCCAGCAGACGGACGGGACCGAGCTATGGCTACACCTTC
TRBJ1-3,TRBV10-2,-,-,CASSEPVSGNTIYF,TGCGCCAGCAGTGAACCTGTCTCTGGAAACACCATATATTTT
TRBJ1-1,TRBV5-1,-,once,CASSRRLNTEAFF,TGCGCCAGCAGCCGTCGATTGAACACTGAAGCTTTCTTT
TRBJ1-1,TRBV7-3,TRBD1,-,CASSPWGDRGRGTEAFF,TGTGCCAGCAGCCCCTGGGGGGACAGGGGGCGGGGGACTGAAGCTTTCTTT
TRBJ2-3,TRBV28,-,-,CASSPGAGNERGRDTQYF,TGTGCCAGCAGCCCGGGGGCGGGAAACGAAAGGGGAAGAGATACGCAGTATTTT
TRBJ1-1,TRBV30,-,few,CAWSREAFF,TGTGCCTGGAGCAGGGAAGCTTTCTTT
TRBJ1-1,TRBV11-3,-,-,CASSDGRRNTEAFF,TGTGCCAGCAGCGATGGCCGGAGGAACACTGAAGCTTTCTTT
TRBJ1-1,TRBV27,TRBD1,-,CASRRQGANTEAFF,TGTGCCAGCAGGCGACAGGGGGCAAACACTGAAGCTTTCTTT
TRBJ1-3,TRBV6-5,-,few,CASSLAPGNTIYF,TGTGCCAGCAGTCTGGCCCCTGGAAACACCATATATTTT